Given below is one T cell receptor (beta chain) in context. The antigen this receptor binds is unknown. Base-call qualities are not available, and no considerably larger clone is one nucleotide away. The data derive from a study of T cell repertoires in cytomegalovirus infection (dated 2019 in TCRdb). Turning to the overall study: Recently identified HLA-C-restricted CMV epitopes, whose presentation resists viral immunomodulation, were targeted by peptide stimulations together with well-studied HLA-B-restricted epitopes. Because public TCR beta signatures pointed to carriage of CMV infection together with the matching HLA type, the HLA type of each donor mattered for the analysis. Broad study findings and their caveats: In both this cohort and an independent cohort of 352 donors, the cumulative frequency of public TCR beta family members distinguished carriers of CMV infection plus the relevant HLA type. The ex vivo response was dominated by HLA-C-restricted CMV-specific TCR beta clonotypes, which also provided the single most frequent clonotype in two of eight donors.

The CDR3 starts with the cysteine, ends with the phenylalanine, and has 16 residues. The retained sequence is limited to the CDR3, 48 bases, with the frame set at the first base. Reading the germline V gene gives CDR1 MNHEY and CDR2 SVGAGI. V is pared back by 5 bases and J by 0 bases, with 14 bases lying between the germline termini. This specimen's treatment or condition label, per the study, means: in vitro stimulation with specific CMV peptide epitopes to enrich CMV-specific T cells. TCRdb shows the sequencer as Illumina HiSeq 1500. The raw public reads went through TCRdb reprocessing: fastp at Q25, MiXCR clone calling, in-frame beta chains kept. CDR3 protein sequences are deduplicated, and each keeps its most common genes and DNA. This sample gives about half a million distinct CDR3 sequences in total; roughly a third of them show up just once. The ten most abundant clones make up 15% to 20% of the sample.

The receptor comes from a human donor in good health (CMV status not recorded). Some clones in this sample may be carry-over from other donors' samples. The sample was cultured PBMCs, taken from culture after CMV antigen stimulation. In this chain, TRBV6-5 is recombined with TRBJ1-3; the D region possibly corresponds to TRBD1 (6 bases align). The DNA is TGTGCCAGCAGTCTAACAGGGACTATCTCTGGAAACACCATATATTTT. It translates as CASSLTGTISGNTIYF.